Following are 15 T cell receptor beta chains from one sample sequenced in a study of OX40 agonist ivuxolimab in advanced cancers. Profiling relied on immunoSEQ multiplex PCR, and the TCRdb table lists in-frame clones only, not all of them. Of fewer than 95,000 clones detected, over 80% appear once; the ten largest clones hold 7.4%. The specimen comprised CD4+ or CD8+ T cells sorted from blood, sampled in a trial of the OX40 agonist ivuxolimab. The receptor set was obtained from an adult with an advanced solid tumor such as melanoma, head and neck, liver or kidney cancer.

The V gene is TRBV7-3, the J gene TRBJ1-1, with no clear D. V dropped 3 bases and J dropped 2 bases, with 7 bases sitting between them. Per germline, CDR1 SGHTA and CDR2 FQGTGA. This CDR3 region has 13 residues. The CDR3 spells CASSLDFNTEAFF. Written as DNA, the CDR3 is TGTGCCAGCAGCTTGGATTTCAACACTGAAGCTTTCTTT.

The gene calls are TRBV7-2 and TRBJ2-3, with 9 nucleotides matching TRBD2. This CDR3 region has 17 residues. After removal of 3 bases from V and 3 bases from J, the junction contained 10 bases not matched to a gene. The germline gives CDR1 SGHTA, CDR2 FQGNSA. The CDR3 region is CASSFLPSGRWTDTQYF. The DNA of the CDR3 is TGTGCCAGCAGCTTCCTACCGAGCGGGAGGTGGACAGATACGCAGTATTTT.

The chain joins TRBV9 to TRBJ2-5; D possibly corresponds to TRBD1 (5 bases). The DNA end lines up better with TRBJ2-7; the J call may be wrong. The length of the CDR3 is 15 residues. Germline V CDR1 and CDR2: SGDLS, YYNGEE. CDR3 DNA sequence: TGTGCCAGCAGCGTAGAGGCAGGGCCTAACTACGAGCAGTACTTC. This gives the protein CASSVEAGPNYEQYF.

For this clone: This sample includes further DNA sequences coding for the same CDR3. This chain links TRBV30 with TRBJ2-7; D not certain. The CDR3 is 11 amino acids. The germline gives CDR1 GTSNPN, CDR2 SVGIG (reference sequence). Trimming took 5 bases from V and 2 from J, leaving 7 bases between them. The CDR3 coding sequence is TGTGCCTGGGCAGGAACCTACGAGCAGTACTTC. Translation gives CAWAGTYEQYF.

The rearrangement joins TRBV7-9 to TRBJ2-7, with D perhaps TRBD2 (5 bases). The CDR3 has 14 residues. Trimming took 3 bases from V and 0 from J, leaving 9 bases between them. Germline CDR1 is SEHNR and CDR2 is FQNEAQ (reference sequence). The DNA of the CDR3 is TGTGCCAGCAGCTTTCCGGGGAGCTCCTACGAGCAGTACTTC. Protein product: CASSFPGSSYEQYF.

The genes are TRBV18 and TRBJ2-1, with 7 bases matching TRBD2. The CDR3 contains 20 residues. Germline CDR1 is KGHSH and CDR2 is LQKENI. The junction had 18 bases not matched to a gene; V was cut back by 4 bases and J by 0 bases. This CDR3 reads CASSRILRDYRDYSYNEQFF. The CDR3, as DNA: TGTGCCAGCTCACGGATTCTCAGGGACTACCGGGACTACTCCTACAATGAGCAGTTCTTC.

The J gene is TRBJ1-1, the V gene TRBV27; unclear D gene. V was pared by 2 bases and J by 0 bases, with 10 bases between. CDR1 is MNHEY and CDR2 is SMNVEV in the germline V gene (reference sequence). The CDR3 spans 15 residues. As DNA, the CDR3 is TGTGCCAGCAGTTTAGGAGGAGTTATGAACACTGAAGCTTTCTTT. It yields the protein CASSLGGVMNTEAFF.

This CDR3 is CAWRYGLAGADTQYF. The CDR3 region has the DNA TGTGCCTGGAGATACGGGCTAGCGGGAGCGGATACGCAGTATTTT. The chain employs TRBV30 and TRBJ2-3; 10 bases match TRBD2. The length of the CDR3 is 15 residues. V was clipped by 3 bases and J by 6 bases; unmatched bases: 9. Germline CDR1 and CDR2: GTSNPN and SVGIG (reference sequence). Variable domain in full (rest from reference TRBV30 and TRBJ2-3): SQTIHQWPATLVQPVGSPLSLECTVEGTSNPNLYWYRQAAGRGLQLLFYSVGIGQISSEVPQNLSASRPQDRQFILSSKKLLLSDSGFYLCAWRYGLAGADTQYFGPGTRLTVL.

The CDR3 is CASSLPTDTQYF. CDR3 DNA sequence: TGTGCCAGCAGCTTACCCACAGATACGCAGTATTTT. The chain employs TRBV7-9 and TRBJ2-3, with D unresolved. CDR3 length: 12 residues. Germline lookup yields CDR1 SEHNR and CDR2 FQNEAQ (reference sequence). The V gene lost 2 bases and the J gene lost 2 bases, with 2 bases spanning the gap. Looking up the rest from reference TRBV7-9 and TRBJ2-3 gives the full variable domain: DTGVSQNPRHKITKRGQNVTFRCDPISEHNRLYWYRQTLGQGPEFLTYFQNEAQLEKSRLLSDRFSAERPKGSFSTLEIQRTEQGDSAMYLCASSLPTDTQYFGPGTRLTVL.

This chain links TRBV6-1 with TRBJ2-1, with TRBD2 identical over 14 bases. CDR3 length: 17 residues. Germline CDR1 MNHNS, CDR2 SASEGT. Trimming cost V 4 bases and J 4 bases; bases outside gene matches: 6. As DNA, the CDR3 is TGTGCCAGCAGTGTTTGGGGGACTAGCGGGAGTTACAATGAGCAGTTCTTC. It yields the protein CASSVWGTSGSYNEQFF.

This chain uses TRBV19 with TRBJ2-7; 8 bases align to TRBD2. The CDR3 is 15 amino acids. Per the germline V gene, CDR1 is LNHDA and CDR2 is SQIVND (reference sequence). The junction had 9 bases not matched to a gene; V was cut back by 3 bases and J by 5 bases. As DNA, the CDR3 is TGTGCCAGTAGTATGGGAGGACTAGCTTTCCACGAGCAGTACTTC. Its translation is CASSMGGLAFHEQYF.

The chain recombines TRBV5-1 with TRBJ2-7; D possibly corresponds to TRBD2 (6 bases). CDR3 size: 14 residues. The V gene's germline CDR1 is SGHRS and CDR2 YFSETQ. Trimming cost V 0 bases and J 3 bases, with 10 bases left between them. The CDR3 loop is CASSLATSSYEQYF. The CDR3 nucleotides read TGCGCCAGCAGCTTGGCAACTAGCAGCTACGAGCAGTACTTC.

This CDR3 reads CSASGASADTQYF. The CDR3 region has the DNA TGCAGTGCGTCCGGGGCTAGCGCAGATACGCAGTATTTT. The chain carries TRBV29-1 and TRBJ2-3; maybe TRBD2 (6 bases). Looked up from germline, CDR1 is SQVTM and CDR2 is ANQGSEA. The CDR3 spans 13 residues.

By share, this clone counts as medium-sized (0.01 to 0.1%). The chain joins TRBV6-5 to TRBJ2-2; 8 positions agree with TRBD1. Looked up from germline, CDR1 is MNHEY and CDR2 is SVGAGI. With 6 bases clipped from V and 5 bases from J, the junction kept 8 bases outside the gene matches. This CDR3 region has 15 residues. DNA of the CDR3: TGTGCCAGCAGCTCGACAGGGGTGGAGACCGGGGAGCTGTTTTTT. Translation: CASSSTGVETGELFF.

This clone was observed once. V and J are TRBV4-2 and TRBJ2-5, with 9 bases that match TRBD1. Trimming cost V 6 bases and J 4 bases; bases outside gene matches: 12. This CDR3 comprises 16 residues. The V gene's germline CDR1 is LGHNA and CDR2 YNFKEQ. This CDR3 reads CASRDRLTGGVETQYF. The CDR3, as DNA: TGTGCCAGCAGGGACCGCCTAACAGGGGGCGTAGAGACCCAGTACTTC.